These T cell receptor beta chains were read from a single sample in a study of blood T cell repertoires in COVID-19. The table came from immunoSEQ multiplex PCR; TCRdb's copy has only in-frame clones and leaves some out. The data show tens of thousands of clones, roughly nine tenths seen once. Sequences were obtained from peripheral blood. Source of these receptors: a woman in her 70s with active COVID-19. Each CDR3 is given with its conserved first and last residue.

TRBV27,TRBJ2-5,CASSAKQGKGETQYF
TRBV19,TRBJ1-5,CASSIGTNEGRGSNQPQHF
TRBV6-6,TRBJ2-7,CASRGGRAGYEQYF
TRBV12-3/TRBV12-4,TRBJ2-1,CASSSSDNEQFF
TRBV4-1,TRBJ2-1,CASSQGYGSAGGVNEQFF
TRBV6-6,TRBJ2-5,CASSLGLAGDGETQYF
TRBV7-3,TRBJ2-2,CASSSGTSNTGELFF
TRBV20-1,TRBJ1-1,CSVIKTSEAFF
TRBV27,TRBJ2-5,CASSNRGTQYF
TRBV6-5,TRBJ2-3,CASRSSGRTQYF
TRBV29-1,TRBJ2-7,CSGRNTGTPTAEQYF
TRBV5-4,TRBJ1-1,CASSPGTLTLGNTEAFF
TRBV7-3,TRBJ2-4,CASSLDSKNIQYF
TRBV5-4,TRBJ1-2,CASSPGQDPYGYTF
TRBV10-3,TRBJ2-5,CAISESTGEGQETQYF
TRBV11-2,TRBJ1-4,CASSIAPEKLFF
TRBV28,TRBJ1-5,CASNPVGDNQPQHF
TRBV11-2,TRBJ2-7,CASSLDWGQGIAYEQYF
TRBV15,TRBJ2-5,CATSRDLRELQETQYF
TRBV10-3,TRBJ1-4,CAISEEDEKLFF
TRBV11-2,TRBJ1-6,CASSLSTGSPLHF
TRBV3-1/TRBV3-2,TRBJ1-2,CASSRSQGNYGYTF
TRBV5-1,TRBJ1-6,CASSPLPGTDNSPLHF
TRBV5-1,TRBJ1-6,CASSLGPYNSPLHF
TRBV30,TRBJ1-5,CAWSQSSGTGGNQPQHF
TRBV28,TRBJ2-7,CASGLTRDRAYEQYF
TRBV19,TRBJ2-1,CASSIRDTTTRGSDNEQFF
TRBV6-7,TRBJ1-5,CASSYPETSGNQPQHF
TRBV21-1,TRBJ2-1,CASSKHPRDLAGDVSNNEQFF
TRBV6-1,TRBJ2-1,CASSKGQGTMTSRYNEQFF
TRBV10-3,TRBJ1-1,CAISESGAILNTEAFF
TRBV30,TRBJ1-1,CAWDGGGITEAFF
TRBV4-1,TRBJ1-4,CASSQDETGGRANEKLFF
TRBV14,TRBJ2-3,CASSLGDTQYF
TRBV18,TRBJ2-7,CASSPRYLGRGNFYEQYF
TRBV7-9,TRBJ2-3,CASTSTSETDTQYF
TRBV7-8,TRBJ1-6,CASSLTGTDNSPLHF
TRBV30,TRBJ2-7,CAWSVGKWTSGSYEQYF
TRBV5-1,TRBJ1-2,CASSIGQGYYGYTF
TRBV10-3,TRBJ1-1,CAISADRGQGGTEAFF
TRBV3-1/TRBV3-2,TRBJ2-5,CASSHRAGGPGGQETQYF
TRBV18,TRBJ2-3,CASSPDSGTDTQYF
TRBV2,TRBJ2-1,CASSERGHRNEQFF
TRBV28,TRBJ1-5,CASRPDRFSNQPQHF
TRBV28,TRBJ1-1,CASSTGGLGEAFF
TRBV29-1,TRBJ2-1,CSVEDQGLAGDEQFF
TRBV30,TRBJ2-5,CAWSFRDRGQETQYF
TRBV28,TRBJ1-1,CASSPVRRTEAFF